Listed here are 28 T cell receptor beta chains from one sample, sequenced in a study of blood T cells in healthy people across ages. The use of a sample-barcoded 5' primer and a J-beta primer mix characterized a second PCR of roughly 6 to 11 cycles. TCRdb re-derived calls from the 5' RACE reads in MiXCR, one entry per CDR3 protein. This sample has roughly 500,000 distinct CDR3 sequences, with 27% found just once. The sequenced sample was blood. These receptors were collected from a woman between 65 and 79 years old in good health.

This chain connects TRBV15 to TRBJ2-3, with D maybe TRBD2 (5 bases). Trimming took off 5 bases at V and 1 base at J, with 10 bases between the two ends. Germline V gene lookup returns CDR1 LNHNV and CDR2 YYDKDF (reference sequence). The CDR3 has 14 residues. The CDR3 here is CATSPISGTDTQYF. The CDR3 bases are TGTGCCACCAGCCCTATTAGCGGCACAGATACGCAGTATTTT. The variable domain in full, with the rest retrieved from reference TRBV15 and TRBJ2-3, is DAMVIQNPRYQVTQFGKPVTLSCSQTLNHNVMYWYQQKSSQAPKLLFHYYDKDFNNEADTPDNFQSRRPNTSFCFLDIRSPGLGDTAMYLCATSPISGTDTQYFGPGTRLTVL.

This clonotype has only a few counts. V gene TRBV7-9 combines with J gene TRBJ1-2; D is undetermined. The CDR3 runs to 14 residues. Germline loops: CDR1 SEHNR, CDR2 FQNEAQ (reference sequence). V lost 5 bases to trimming and J lost 5 bases, with 15 bases between them. DNA of the CDR3: TGTGCCAGCAGCGATGTACTGGCCCGGTATGGCTACACCTTC. Translation gives CASSDVLARYGYTF.

This clonotype was picked up a small number of times. The V call is TRBV7-2, the J call TRBJ2-2, with TRBD2 matching over 14 bases. The germline V gene encodes CDR1 SGHTA and CDR2 FQGNSA. The CDR3 sequence is 16 residues long. V lost 5 bases to trimming and J lost 5 bases; unmatched junction nucleotides: 4. The CDR3 sequence is CASSTGTSGGTGELFF. CDR3 bases: TGTGCCAGCAGCACTGGGACTAGCGGGGGTACCGGGGAGCTGTTTTTT.

This clonotype was counted only a few times. This chain links TRBV5-1 with TRBJ1-5; 9 positions agree with TRBD1. Germline lookup yields CDR1 SGHRS and CDR2 YFSETQ. The CDR3 is made up of 16 amino acids. J gave up 3 bases and V 5 bases, and 9 bases lay outside the gene matches. The CDR3 protein is CASSSGQGGNNQPQHF. CDR3 DNA sequence: TGCGCCAGCAGTTCGGGACAGGGCGGTAACAATCAGCCCCAGCATTTT. The complete variable domain, with remaining parts taken from reference TRBV5-1 and TRBJ1-5, reads KAGVTQTPRYLIKTRGQQVTLSCSPISGHRSVSWYQQTPGQGLQFLFEYFSETQRNKGNFPGRFSGRQFSNSRSEMNVSTLELGDSALYLCASSSGQGGNNQPQHFGDGTRLSIL.

This clonotype was detected a few times. The germline gene is not matched at one end of the junction; a read error may be the cause. The genes are TRBV27 and TRBJ1-4, with D unresolved. The germline V gene encodes CDR1 MNHEY and CDR2 SMNVEV (reference sequence). The CDR3 sequence is 13 residues long. This CDR3 reads CASSLLQSERLFF. The CDR3 DNA sequence: TGTGCCAGCAGTTTACTCCAGAGTGAAAGACTGTTTTTT.

This clonotype turned up a few times. The chain links TRBV5-5 to TRBJ1-1; a possible D gene is TRBD1 (6 bases). The CDR3 has 12 amino acids. Germline V gene sequence: CDR1 SGHKS, CDR2 YYEKEE (reference sequence). Deletions cut 4 bases from V and 9 bases from J, with 13 bases between. The DNA for the CDR3 is TGTGCCAGCAGCACAGGACAGTCACAAGCTTTCTTT. The encoded protein is CASSTGQSQAFF.

This clonotype was observed a handful of times. Relative to the germline gene, one junction end is altered; a read error may explain this. V is TRBV4-2 and J is TRBJ2-3; 10 bases line up with TRBD2. This CDR3 has 16 residues. Germline lookup yields CDR1 LGHNA and CDR2 YNFKEQ. The CDR3 DNA reads as TGTGCCAGCAGCCAAGATGAGCGGGGGGGGGCAGATGCGCAGTATTTT. This sequence encodes CASSQDERGGADAQYF.

In this sample, this clonotype turned up many times. The genes are TRBV3-1 and TRBJ1-4; D is uncertain. There are 14 residues in the CDR3. Between the trimmed V and J ends, which lost 3 bases and 6 bases, there was a span of 11 bases. CDR1 and CDR2 (germline): LGHDT, YNNKEL (reference sequence). This CDR3 is CASSQGGRDEKLFF. DNA of the CDR3: TGTGCCAGCAGCCAGGGAGGAAGGGATGAAAAACTGTTTTTT. Full variable domain (remainder filled in from reference TRBV3-1 and TRBJ1-4): DTAVSQTPKYLVTQMGNDKSIKCEQNLGHDTMYWYKQDSKKFLKIMFSYNNKELIINETVPNRFSPKSPDKAHLNLHINSLELGDSAVYFCASSQGGRDEKLFFGSGTQLSVL.

This sequence joins TRBV19 and TRBJ1-1; 7 nucleotides match TRBD1. Germline V gene sequence: CDR1 LNHDA, CDR2 SQIVND (reference sequence). The CDR3 runs 15 residues. V was clipped by 3 bases and J by 2 bases; unmatched bases: 6. In nucleotides, the CDR3 is TGTGCCAGTAGTATTGCGAACAGGGGTAACACTGAAGCTTTCTTT. It encodes CASSIANRGNTEAFF.

The chain combines TRBV6-6 with TRBJ1-1; D is unclear. The CDR3 runs 14 residues. V lost 8 bases to trimming and J lost 5 bases, with 18 bases between them. Germline V CDR1 and CDR2: MNHNY, SVGAGI (reference sequence). The CDR3 sequence is CASQKEGGSTEAFF. Written as DNA, the CDR3 is TGTGCCAGCCAGAAAGAGGGTGGATCGACTGAAGCTTTCTTT.

The J gene is TRBJ2-2, the V gene TRBV12-3 or TRBV12-4; D uncertain. V lost 3 bases and J lost 4, with 9 bases in between. The CDR3 is 14 residues long. The CDR3 reads CASSFQSLTGELFF. CDR3 DNA sequence: TGTGCCAGCAGTTTTCAGTCCCTCACCGGGGAGCTGTTTTTT.

The chain has TRBV4-2 and TRBJ1-1, with no clear D. CDR1 and CDR2 (germline): LGHNA, YNFKEQ. The CDR3 consists of 13 residues. Trimming left V 6 bases short and J 5 bases short, with 13 bases between. The chain's CDR3 is CASRQHDRTEAFF. The CDR3 bases are TGTGCCAGCAGACAGCACGATAGGACTGAAGCTTTCTTT.

This chain joins TRBV3-1 and TRBJ1-6; the D is unclear. Germline V gene sequence: CDR1 LGHDT, CDR2 YNNKEL (reference sequence). The length of the CDR3 is 12 residues. Trimming stripped 1 base from V and 10 bases from J, with 5 bases between. CDR3 in DNA: TGTGCCAGCAGCCAAGTTGAATCACCCCTCCACTTT. Amino acids: CASSQVESPLHF. Variable domain in full (rest from reference TRBV3-1 and TRBJ1-6): DTAVSQTPKYLVTQMGNDKSIKCEQNLGHDTMYWYKQDSKKFLKIMFSYNNKELIINETVPNRFSPKSPDKAHLNLHINSLELGDSAVYFCASSQVESPLHFGNGTRLTVT.

V usage is TRBV12-3 or TRBV12-4 and J usage is TRBJ1-2; possible D gene TRBD1, 5 bases. The CDR3 loop spans 15 amino acids. V was trimmed by 5 bases and J by 4 bases, leaving 17 bases between them. The CDR3 nucleotides read TGTGCCAGCAGTGCCACGACAGCCCTAGGCTATGGCTACACCTTC. This codes for CASSATTALGYGYTF.

This clonotype was observed a handful of times. J is TRBJ1-4 and V is TRBV27; D not certain. The germline CDR1 and CDR2 sequences are MNHEY and SMNVEV (reference sequence). Between the trimmed V and J ends, which lost 4 bases and 3 bases, there was a span of 9 bases. CDR3 length: 14 residues. As DNA, the CDR3 is TGTGCCAGCAGTTCCGGGTGGTCTAATGAAAAACTGTTTTTT. This codes for CASSSGWSNEKLFF.

This chain links TRBV24-1 with TRBJ2-5; D is perhaps TRBD2 (6 bases). The J call is doubtful: the DNA matches TRBJ2-7 better. The CDR3 is 15 residues long. Per germline, CDR1 KGHDR and CDR2 SFDVKD. CDR3 residues: CATSDPSKSGDEQYF. CDR3 sequence (DNA): TGTGCCACCAGTGATCCCAGTAAGTCGGGGGACGAGCAGTACTTC.

The genes are TRBV12-3 or TRBV12-4 and TRBJ2-7; 7 bases agree with TRBD1. V lost 4 bases to trimming and J lost 4 bases; unmatched junction nucleotides: 10. CDR3 size: 15 residues. CDR3 DNA: TGTGCCAGCAGTTCCCCTGACAGGGTGAGGTACGAGCAGTACTTC. This translates into CASSSPDRVRYEQYF.

This clonotype appeared a few times. The CDR3 nucleotides read TGCAGCGTTCGGGACAGGGGGACGGCCGAGCAGTACTTC. Protein: CSVRDRGTAEQYF. This sequence joins TRBV29-1 and TRBJ2-7, with 11 bases fitting TRBD1. CDR1 is SQVTM and CDR2 is ANQGSEA in the germline V gene. The CDR3 covers 13 residues. Trimming removed 5 bases from V and 6 bases from J; junction bases left unmatched: 6.

There are a few counts of this clonotype. One end of the junction fails to match germline, which may point to a read error. This chain links TRBV5-1 with TRBJ1-2; tentatively, D is TRBD1 (5 bases). This CDR3 contains 16 residues. The germline V gene has CDR1 SGHRS and CDR2 YFSETQ. The CDR3 coding sequence is TGCGCCGGCAGCTTGGGACGGGGCCAGAACGCGATTGGCTACACCTTC. This gives the protein CAGSLGRGQNAIGYTF.

As for this clonotype: Compared with germline, one end of the junction differs, possibly owing to a read error. The chain joins TRBV29-1 to TRBJ1-2; unclear D gene. Germline CDR1 SQVTM, CDR2 ANQGSEA. CDR3 length: 10 residues. The CDR3 sequence: CSVETGGHTF. The CDR3 DNA is TGCAGCGTTGAAACTGGTGGCCACACCTTC.

This clonotype was observed a handful of times. V gene TRBV20-1 combines with J gene TRBJ2-7, with D perhaps matching TRBD1 (6 bases). V was pared by 5 bases and J by 5 bases, with 19 bases between. This CDR3 is built from 14 residues. CDR1 and CDR2 (germline): DFQATT, SNEGSKA (reference sequence). The CDR3 region has the DNA TGCAGTGCTCCCCACAGGGCGAGGAGCCACGAGCAGTACTTC. Encoded protein: CSAPHRARSHEQYF.

This chain connects TRBV7-6 to TRBJ1-4, with D unresolved. The ends were cut back, 5 bases at V and 6 bases at J, with 13 bases in the middle. The CDR3 sequence is 14 residues long. Looked up from germline, CDR1 is SGHVS and CDR2 is FNYEAQ. The CDR3 DNA sequence: TGTGCCAGCAGCCTACAAGTTAAGGATGAAAAACTGTTTTTT. Translation: CASSLQVKDEKLFF.

The genes are TRBV20-1 and TRBJ2-3; tentatively, D is TRBD1 (7 bases). Germline V gives CDR1 DFQATT, CDR2 SNEGSKA (reference sequence). Trimming cost V 5 bases and J 4 bases, with 16 bases left between them. The CDR3 runs to 14 residues. The CDR3 DNA follows: TGCAGTGCTGAACCCAGGGGGGCTCCAGATACGCAGTATTTT. Its protein product is CSAEPRGAPDTQYF.

The J gene is TRBJ2-5, the V gene TRBV7-3; 8 bases fit TRBD1. The DNA end lines up better with TRBJ2-1; the J call may be wrong. Looked up from germline, CDR1 is SGHTA and CDR2 is FQGTGA. The length of the CDR3 is 13 residues. CDR3 in DNA: TGTGCCAGCAGCTTAGGACAGGGCGATGAGCAGTTCTTC. Translating it yields CASSLGQGDEQFF.

This rearrangement joins TRBV12-3 or TRBV12-4 to TRBJ1-2; 9 bases are shared with TRBD1. CDR3 size: 16 residues. With V trimmed by 6 bases and J by 0 bases, 8 bases remained unmatched. The CDR3 DNA sequence: TGTGCCAGCAGCTTTGATACAGGGGGCCCTAACTATGGCTACACCTTC. It translates to CASSFDTGGPNYGYTF.

The CDR3 DNA reads as TGTGCCAGCAGCCGACGGACAGCACCTAATGAAAAACTGTTTTTT. Amino acid sequence: CASSRRTAPNEKLFF. The rearrangement uses TRBV27 and TRBJ1-4, with D possibly matching TRBD1 (6 bases). Trimming took 6 bases from V and 3 from J, leaving 14 bases between them. CDR1 is MNHEY and CDR2 is SMNVEV in the germline V gene (reference sequence). The length of the CDR3 is 15 residues.

The gene calls are TRBV20-1 and TRBJ2-4; D perhaps matches TRBD1 (6 bases). CDR3 size: 14 residues. From germline, CDR1 is DFQATT and CDR2 SNEGSKA (reference sequence). V was cut by 6 bases and J by 4 bases, with 16 bases left in between. Here the CDR3 reads CSAKQGFPKNIQYF. Here the CDR3 DNA reads TGCAGTGCCAAACAGGGATTCCCAAAAAACATTCAGTACTTC.

This clonotype was counted between two and nine times. This sequence joins TRBV6-5 and TRBJ2-6; D ambiguous. The V and J ends lost 6 bases and 4 bases respectively, with 10 bases between them. The germline V gene has CDR1 MNHEY and CDR2 SVGAGI. The CDR3 has 14 residues. The CDR3 loop is CASSREGGANVLTF. In DNA, the CDR3 is TGTGCCAGCAGCCGCGAAGGAGGGGCCAACGTCCTGACTTTC.